These T cell receptor beta chains were read from a single sample in a study of shared clonotypes between healthy human individuals. Method: immunoSEQ multiplex PCR; TCRdb's copy keeps in-frame clones and lacks some. The top ten hold approximately 1.5% of the sample, which has about 1 million clones, 60% to 80% seen once. The sample comprised memory CD4+ T cells sorted from blood. These receptors came from a man in his late teens or twenties in good health. Each CDR3 is given with its conserved first and last residue. D genes are given only for firm matches. Size is stated for part of the rows, as once, few or many counts, or as a class when the clone is expanded.

d_call	clone_size	v_call	j_call	cdr3_aa	cdr3_nt
NA	NA	TRBV7-2	TRBJ2-7	CASSLVGAPEQYF	TGTGCCAGCAGCTTAGTTGGGGCCCCGGAGCAGTACTTC
TRBD2	NA	TRBV5-6	TRBJ2-1	CASSRRTSGNNEQFF	TGTGCCAGCAGCCGAAGGACTAGCGGGAACAATGAGCAGTTCTTC
TRBD1	NA	TRBV30	TRBJ2-7	CAWSIGTGGAGVHEQYF	TGTGCCTGGAGTATCGGGACAGGGGGCGCGGGAGTCCACGAGCAGTACTTC
NA	NA	TRBV6-5	TRBJ2-2	CASSRGGYTGELFF	TGTGCCAGCAGTCGTGGGGGGTACACCGGGGAGCTGTTTTTT
NA	NA	TRBV11-2	TRBJ2-3	CASSLASDTQYF	TGTGCCAGCAGCTTAGCCTCAGATACGCAGTATTTT
NA	once	TRBV25-1	TRBJ2-7	CASSVWGTYEQYF	TGTGCCAGCAGTGTTTGGGGGACCTACGAGCAGTACTTC
TRBD2	few	TRBV10-1	TRBJ2-7	CASPRRTSGSYEQYF	TGCGCCAGCCCTAGGAGGACTAGCGGTTCCTACGAGCAGTACTTC
NA	NA	TRBV5-1	TRBJ2-3	CASSLGGTGDTQYF	TGCGCCAGCAGCTTGGGGGGGACCGGAGATACGCAGTATTTT
NA	NA	TRBV6-5	TRBJ1-3	CASSYQGISGNTIYF	TGTGCCAGCAGTTACCAGGGCATCTCTGGAAACACCATATATTTT
TRBD1	NA	TRBV18	TRBJ2-7	CASSPVGQSYEQYF	TGTGCCAGCTCACCAGTGGGACAGTCCTACGAGCAGTACTTC
NA	few	TRBV6-5	TRBJ1-1	CASSSHIGANTEAFF	TGTGCCAGCAGTTCACACATCGGGGCGAACACTGAAGCTTTCTTT
NA	NA	TRBV6-5	TRBJ1-5	CASMAGLSNQPQHF	TGTGCCAGCATGGCAGGTCTTAGCAATCAGCCCCAGCATTTT
TRBD1	NA	TRBV5-5	TRBJ1-4	CASSLTGTNEKLFF	TGTGCCAGCAGCCTGACAGGGACTAATGAAAAACTGTTTTTT
NA	NA	TRBV5-4	TRBJ1-4	CASSYTGPGEKLFF	TGTGCCAGCAGCTACACAGGGCCGGGTGAAAAACTGTTTTTT
NA	few	TRBV19	TRBJ1-1	CASNFGPASVMNTEAFF	TGTGCCAGTAATTTCGGTCCGGCCAGCGTGATGAACACTGAAGCTTTCTTT
NA	NA	TRBV30	TRBJ1-1	CAWSDRRGNTEAFF	TGTGCCTGGAGTGACCGCAGAGGGAACACTGAAGCTTTCTTT
NA	NA	TRBV10-3	TRBJ2-5	CAISDEGPETQYF	TGTGCCATCAGTGATGAGGGGCCAGAGACCCAGTACTTC
TRBD2	NA	TRBV28	TRBJ2-5	CASSQAGGRETQYF	TGTGCCAGCAGCCAAGCGGGGGGCCGAGAGACCCAGTACTTC
TRBD1	few	TRBV30	TRBJ2-7	CAWSGTGRYEQYF	TGTGCCTGGAGCGGGACAGGGAGATACGAGCAGTACTTC
NA	NA	TRBV30	TRBJ1-6	CAWSQNGRGQGSPLHF	TGTGCCTGGAGCCAAAACGGTCGGGGGCAGGGGTCACCCCTCCACTTT